Sequencing of this T cell receptor beta chain was carried out in a study of tumor and adjacent non-tumor tissue in lung cancer. Germline V gene lookup returns CDR1 SGHNT and CDR2 YENEEA. V was clipped by 10 bases and J by 11 bases, with 23 bases between them. The CDR3 has 13 amino acids. The library came from three nested PCR rounds adapted from ARM-PCR protocols. One entry per CDR3 protein results from TCRdb running MiXCR on the multiplex PCR reads. The profile shows 40,000 to 50,000 distinct CDR3 sequences, around 64% of them singletons. RNA was extracted from bulk tissue without any cell sorting. Distant lung tissue was collected more than 3 cm away from the tumor edge.

The J gene is TRBJ2-5, the V gene TRBV11-3; the D call may be TRBD1 or TRBD2 (6 bases each). The TCR sequence derives from a woman in her 70s with non-small cell lung cancer. The sequenced sample was distant non-tumor lung tissue. In DNA, the CDR3 is TGTGCCAACAGTTTCGGCAGCCAGGGGACTCAGTACTTC. Amino acids: CANSFGSQGTQYF.